A single sample is the source of the 7 T cell receptor beta chains below, sequenced in a study of vaccination and CD4 T cells after COVID-19. Antigens of these TCRs are unknown. Cultured CD4+ T-cell DNA underwent Oncomine TCR Beta short-read sequencing. TCRdb passed the PCR reads through MiXCR, listing each CDR3 protein once. The table has roughly 14,000 distinct CDR3 sequences, about 60% seen once. As for treatment: approximately nine-day PBMC culture with coronavirus spike peptide pools or control peptides (ViraFEST assay). Sequences were obtained from CD4+ T cells from blood, cultured in vitro. Receptors originate from a human donor who had recovered from COVID-19.

The chain uses TRBV5-6 and TRBJ2-7; TRBD1 agrees at 7 bases. The V and J ends lost 2 bases and 5 bases, in that order; junction bases with no gene match: 4. CDR3 length: 13 amino acids. From germline, CDR1 is SGHDT and CDR2 YYEEEE. The CDR3 DNA follows: TGTGCCAGCAGCTTCCAGGGGGTTAACGAGCAGTACTTC. It encodes CASSFQGVNEQYF. Filled out from reference TRBV5-6 and TRBJ2-7, the complete variable domain reads DAGVTQSPTHLIKTRGQQVTLRCSPKSGHDTVSWYQQALGQGPQFIFQYYEEEERQRGNFPDRFSGHQFPNYSSELNVNALLLGDSALYLCASSFQGVNEQYFGPGTRLTVT.

V usage is TRBV20-1 and J usage is TRBJ2-7; 15 bases match TRBD2. The CDR3 is 15 residues long. With 1 base clipped from V and 9 bases from J, the junction kept 7 bases outside the gene matches. Per the germline V gene, CDR1 is DFQATT and CDR2 is SNEGSKA (reference sequence). The CDR3 nucleotides read TGCAGTGCTAGAGGGACTAGCGGGAGGGGGTTGGGGCAGTACTTC. Its translation: CSARGTSGRGLGQYF.

V usage is TRBV6-1 and J usage is TRBJ2-7, with TRBD1 as a possible D gene (6 bases). Germline V gene sequence: CDR1 MNHNS, CDR2 SASEGT. The ends were cut back, 6 bases at V and 3 bases at J, with 12 bases in the middle. The CDR3 sequence is 13 residues long. The CDR3 coding sequence is TGTGCCAGCAGGACAAACAGGGTCTACGAGCAGTACTTC. Its translation: CASRTNRVYEQYF.

A few counts support this clonotype. The V and J genes are TRBV21-1 and TRBJ1-5; whether TRBD1, the table's D call, matches the DNA was not checked. TRBV21-1 is a recognized pseudogene. The CDR3 loop spans 16 amino acids. CDR3 bases: TGTGCCAGCAGCAAAGGGCGGACAACGCCCAATCAGCCCCAGCATTTT. This codes for CASSKGRTTPNQPQHF.

This clonotype ranks as medium-sized (0.01 to 0.1%). The V gene is TRBV10-3, the J gene TRBJ1-1; D not certain. CDR1 is ENHRY and CDR2 is SYGVKD in the germline V gene. The germline V and J ends were trimmed by 2 bases and 2 bases, with 6 bases remaining between them. This CDR3 has 13 amino acids. CDR3 nucleotide sequence: TGTGCCATCAGTGAGAGGGATAACACTGAAGCTTTCTTT. It translates to CAISERDNTEAFF.

The J gene is TRBJ2-5, the V gene TRBV29-1, with 13 bases that match TRBD2. The V and J ends lost 6 bases and 4 bases, in that order; junction bases with no gene match: 5. The CDR3 sequence is 14 residues long. The germline V gene encodes CDR1 SQVTM and CDR2 ANQGSEA. In DNA, the CDR3 is TGCAGCGTACCGGGACTAGCGGGACGAGAGACCCAGTACTTC. Amino acids: CSVPGLAGRETQYF.

This clonotype was seen a handful of times. The chain recombines TRBV7-9 with TRBJ2-3, with D hard to call. Germline-derived CDR1 and CDR2 are SEHNR and FQNEAQ (reference sequence). Trimming took 2 bases from V and 2 from J, leaving 5 bases between them. The CDR3 length is 13 residues. CDR3 DNA sequence: TGTGCCAGCAGCTTACCTACCACAGATACGCAGTATTTT. It translates to CASSLPTTDTQYF.